These 2 T cell receptor beta chains share one sample of origin, sequenced in a study of OX40 agonist ivuxolimab in advanced cancers. Here immunoSEQ multiplex PCR was the method, and the copy in TCRdb shows in-frame clones only, minus some. The sample carries more than 65,000 clones, about 73% recorded once. The sample in question was CD4+ or CD8+ T cells sorted from blood, obtained in a trial of the OX40 agonist ivuxolimab. The receptors here all came from an adult with an advanced solid tumor such as melanoma, head and neck, liver or kidney cancer.

The table lists this clone with a count of one. The genes are TRBV5-1 and TRBJ1-1, with D hard to call. CDR1 SGHRS and CDR2 YFSETQ come from the germline V gene. The CDR3 totals 12 residues. V shed 1 base and J shed 7 bases, with 8 bases lying between them. This CDR3 is CASSLSMSEAFF. In DNA form, the CDR3 reads TGCGCCAGCAGCTTGTCGATGAGTGAAGCTTTCTTT.

This chain joins TRBV27 and TRBJ2-5, with D possibly being TRBD2 (5 bases). Near its end, the DNA agrees better with TRBJ2-7, so the J call may be wrong. Looked up from germline, CDR1 is MNHEY and CDR2 is SMNVEV (reference sequence). The CDR3 has 16 residues. The CDR3 sequence: CASSRTQRDPSYEQYF. The CDR3 DNA reads as TGTGCCAGCAGTCGAACTCAGAGGGATCCCTCCTACGAGCAGTACTTC.